The 5 T cell receptor beta chains reported below all come from one sample, sequenced in a study of shared clonotypes between healthy human individuals. TCRdb keeps only in-frame clones here, not all; method: immunoSEQ multiplex PCR. The sample has some 2,100,000 clones; approximately 94% are singletons. Sequences were obtained from naive CD4+ T cells sorted from blood. The subset: CD45RA+ positively selected. Receptors were obtained from a man aged 18 to 29 in good health.

This rearrangement joins TRBV6-5 to TRBJ2-2, with D maybe TRBD1 (5 bases). CDR1 and CDR2 (germline): MNHEY, SVGAGI. The CDR3 is made up of 11 amino acids. The V gene lost 5 bases and the J gene lost 13 bases, with 11 bases spanning the gap. CDR3 sequence (DNA): TGTGCCAGCAGTGGACAAAATTCGCTGTTTTTT. It codes for CASSGQNSLFF.

J is TRBJ2-3 and V is TRBV7-7; TRBD2 matches 13 bases. Germline CDR1 is SSHAT and CDR2 is FNYEAQ (reference sequence). The length of the CDR3 is 16 residues. The CDR3: CAEPKTGLAGVDTQYF. The CDR3 DNA reads TGTGCTGAACCGAAGACTGGACTAGCGGGAGTGGATACGCAGTATTTT. Full variable domain (rest looked up from reference TRBV7-7 and TRBJ2-3): GAGVSQSPRYKVTKRGQDVTLRCDPISSHATLYWYQQALGQGPEFLTYFNYEAQPDKSGLPSDRFSAERPEGSISTLTIQRTEQRDSAMYRCAEPKTGLAGVDTQYFGPGTRLTVL.

The chain recombines TRBV28 with TRBJ2-7, with 12 nucleotides matching TRBD1. The V gene's germline CDR1 is MDHEN and CDR2 SYDVKM. This CDR3 spans 12 amino acids. CDR3 sequence (DNA): TGTGTCTCGGGACAGGGGGCATACGAGCAGTACTTC. It yields the protein CVSGQGAYEQYF.

This chain uses TRBV5-1 with TRBJ2-2; D uncertain. The CDR3 consists of 15 residues. V gave up 2 bases and J gave up 2 bases, with 10 bases separating them. CDR1 SGHRS and CDR2 YFSETQ come from the germline V gene. The CDR3 sequence: CASSLMSTNTGELFF. The CDR3 coding sequence is TGCGCCAGCAGCTTAATGAGTACAAACACCGGGGAGCTGTTTTTT.

The chain recombines TRBV10-3 with TRBJ1-5; TRBD1 is a possible D gene (6 bases). Per the germline V gene, CDR1 is ENHRY and CDR2 is SYGVKD. V was trimmed by 3 bases and J by 3 bases, leaving 12 bases between them. The CDR3 extends over 15 amino acids. CDR3: CAISEATGPNQPQHF. DNA of the CDR3: TGTGCCATCAGTGAAGCCACAGGGCCCAATCAGCCCCAGCATTTT.